Shown below are 20 T cell receptor beta chains from a single sample sequenced in a study of liver allograft versus peripheral blood T cells. For the study at large: What was compared were the T cell receptor repertoires in transplanted livers and those in the peripheral blood of recipients.

TCRdb reprocessed the reads with MiXCR, giving one entry per CDR3 protein. The data contain more than 10,000 distinct CDR3 sequences, approximately 20% of them singletons. The origin of the receptors is a human patient who had a liver transplant. Some of these T cells may belong to the graft donor.

This clonotype was seen at least ten times. This CDR3 reads CASSRGTGGRYNEQFF. CDR3 DNA: TGTGCCAGCAGCCGAGGGACAGGGGGCCGGTACAATGAGCAGTTCTTC. The chain recombines TRBV6-5 with TRBJ2-1; 12 nucleotides line up with TRBD1. Germline V lookup: CDR1 MNHEY, CDR2 SVGAGI. The V gene end was trimmed by 6 bases and the J gene end by 4 bases; junction bases not matched to a gene: 7. The CDR3 loop spans 16 amino acids.

J is TRBJ1-2 and V is TRBV28; D is perhaps TRBD1 (5 bases). V was cut by 2 bases and J by 4 bases, with 23 bases left in between. Per germline, CDR1 MDHEN and CDR2 SYDVKM. The CDR3 is made up of 18 amino acids. In DNA form, the CDR3 reads TGTGCCAGCAGTTTAAAAGGTCATCGGGTACAGGCCTCCTATGGCTACACCTTC. It translates to CASSLKGHRVQASYGYTF.

The chain couples TRBV20-1 to TRBJ1-1, with 7 bases matching TRBD1. The CDR3 consists of 14 residues. Germline V lookup: CDR1 DFQATT, CDR2 SNEGSKA (reference sequence). With 3 bases clipped from V and 5 bases from J, the junction kept 9 bases outside the gene matches. In DNA, the CDR3 is TGCAGTGCTAGGACCCTGACAGGGTGGACTGAAGCTTTCTTT. It specifies CSARTLTGWTEAFF.

The V call is TRBV7-2, the J call TRBJ2-4; D remains ambiguous. Germline V gene data show CDR1 as SGHTA and CDR2 as FQGNSA. V dropped 3 bases and J dropped 6 bases, with 9 bases sitting between them. The CDR3 sequence is 13 residues long. The CDR3 sequence is CASSFETTNIQYF. The CDR3 region has the DNA TGTGCCAGCAGCTTCGAGACGACAAACATTCAGTACTTC.

Regarding this clonotype: This may stem from a read error, because a much larger clone lies one nucleotide away. The V call is TRBV15, the J call TRBJ1-3; D not resolved. The CDR3 runs 14 residues. Trimming removed 4 bases from V and 2 bases from J, with 9 bases in between. Germline lookup yields CDR1 LNHNV and CDR2 YYDKDF (reference sequence). CDR3 residues: CATSKLYPGNTIYF. The CDR3 DNA follows: TGTGCCACCAGCAAATTATACCCTGGAAACACCATATATTTT. The full variable domain, with the rest looked up from reference TRBV15 and TRBJ1-3, is DAMVIQNPRYQVTQFGKPVTLSCSQTLNHNVMYWYQQKSSQAPKLLFHYYDKDFNNEADTPDNFQSRRPNTSFCFLDIRSPGLGDTAMYLCATSKLYPGNTIYFGEGSWLTVV.

Concerning this clonotype: A much more abundant neighbour one base away suggests this may be a read error. Here the CDR3 omits its conserved ending phenylalanine or tryptophan, so a read error is the likely source. This sequence joins TRBV9 and TRBJ2-7; D may be TRBD1 (5 bases). The germline gives CDR1 SGDLS, CDR2 YYNGEE. The CDR3 loop spans 14 amino acids. V lost 2 bases and J lost 2, with 11 bases in between. CDR3 sequence reads: CASSVQGIPYEQYL. CDR3 coding DNA: TGTGCCAGCAGCGTCCAGGGAATCCCCTACGAGCAGTACCTC.

This clonotype appeared many times. The chain carries TRBV28 and TRBJ1-2; 9 positions agree with TRBD1. The J segment lost 3 bases and the V segment lost 6 bases, leaving 2 bases of the junction unmatched. Germline-derived CDR1 and CDR2 are MDHEN and SYDVKM. The CDR3 is 13 amino acids. DNA of the CDR3: TGTGCCAGCAGCGGGACAGGGTACTATGGCTACACCTTC. Translated: CASSGTGYYGYTF.

This clonotype is classed as medium-sized (0.01 to 0.1%). This chain connects TRBV6-5 to TRBJ1-2, with 11 bases matching TRBD1. V gave up 7 bases and J gave up 13 bases; unmatched junction bases: 8. The germline CDR1 and CDR2 sequences are MNHEY and SVGAGI. This CDR3 is built from 12 residues. The chain's CDR3 is CASNRDRGFLTF. As DNA, the CDR3 is TGTGCCAGCAACCGGGACAGGGGGTTCCTCACCTTC.

Sample share makes this clonotype medium-sized. This CDR3 reads CSVRGGLANEKLFF. DNA for the CDR3: TGCAGCGTCCGAGGGGGCTTGGCTAATGAAAAACTGTTTTTT. This sequence joins TRBV29-1 and TRBJ1-4; 7 bases are a match to TRBD1. The length of the CDR3 is 14 residues. Trimming at V came to 6 bases and at J to 3 bases, leaving 7 bases not matched to a gene. The germline CDR1 and CDR2 sequences are SQVTM and ANQGSEA.

This sequence joins TRBV20-1 and TRBJ1-5, with 9 bases matching TRBD1. The CDR3 covers 13 residues. The V gene's germline CDR1 is DFQATT and CDR2 SNEGSKA (reference sequence). The V segment lost 4 bases and the J segment 5 bases; nucleotides outside the gene matches: 3. The CDR3 DNA follows: TGCAGTGCTATCACAGGGGGCCATCAGCCCCAGCATTTT. Its translation is CSAITGGHQPQHF.

This clonotype was counted ten times or more. This chain uses TRBV19 with TRBJ2-1; TRBD2 matches at 9 bases. V was clipped by 4 bases and J by 5 bases; unmatched bases: 3. The germline V gene encodes CDR1 LNHDA and CDR2 SQIVND (reference sequence). CDR3 size: 14 residues. The CDR3 is CASSRVAGDNEQFF. In DNA form, the CDR3 reads TGTGCCAGTAGTAGGGTAGCGGGGGACAATGAGCAGTTCTTC.

This clonotype was observed a few times. The gene calls are TRBV6-6 and TRBJ2-7, with 9 bases matching TRBD1. CDR3 length: 14 residues. The J segment lost 2 bases and the V segment lost 5 bases, leaving 4 bases of the junction unmatched. Germline V gives CDR1 MNHNY, CDR2 SVGAGI (reference sequence). The CDR3 DNA is TGTGCCAGCAGTGAAACAGGGGGCCCCTACGAGCAGTACTTC. The encoded protein is CASSETGGPYEQYF.

This clonotype is labeled medium-sized. The rearrangement uses TRBV29-1 and TRBJ2-7; D not resolved. Trimming stripped 3 bases from V and 5 bases from J, with 8 bases between. The V gene's germline CDR1 is SQVTM and CDR2 ANQGSEA. The CDR3 runs 11 residues. The DNA of the CDR3 is TGCAGCGTTGATAAGGGTAACGAGCAGTACTTC. Encoded protein: CSVDKGNEQYF.

Judged by abundance, this clonotype is medium-sized. The chain links TRBV10-3 to TRBJ1-2; possible D gene TRBD1, 6 bases. With 2 bases removed from V and 2 bases from J, the gap between germline ends came to 12 bases. The CDR3 runs to 15 residues. Germline-derived CDR1 and CDR2 are ENHRY and SYGVKD. As DNA, the CDR3 is TGTGCCATCAGTGAGGGGTGGGACACCAACTATGGCTACACCTTC. Its translation: CAISEGWDTNYGYTF.

This clonotype was counted ten times or more. The chain links TRBV27 to TRBJ2-1; unclear D gene. CDR1 and CDR2 (germline): MNHEY, SMNVEV (reference sequence). The V and J ends lost 6 bases and 5 bases respectively, with 11 bases between them. The CDR3 totals 13 residues. CDR3 sequence reads: CASRGSVDNEQFF. CDR3 nucleotides: TGTGCCAGCAGGGGATCGGTCGACAATGAGCAGTTCTTC.

The table lists this clonotype with many counts. The chain carries TRBV6-6 and TRBJ1-5; D gene ambiguous. The CDR3 sequence is 14 residues long. Trimming removed 4 bases from V and 4 bases from J, with 11 bases in between. The germline V gene has CDR1 MNHNY and CDR2 SVGAGI (reference sequence). The CDR3 reads CASSSSQRNQPQHF. The CDR3 coding sequence is TGTGCCAGCAGTTCGTCACAGCGGAATCAGCCCCAGCATTTT.

The rearrangement uses TRBV5-5 and TRBJ2-1; the D is unclear. The CDR3 runs to 14 residues. V was shortened by 2 bases and J by 5 bases, with 11 bases between the two germline ends. Per the germline V gene, CDR1 is SGHKS and CDR2 is YYEKEE (reference sequence). CDR3 sequence (DNA): TGTGCCAGCAGCTTTGATACAGTCAACAATGAGCAGTTCTTC. Translation gives CASSFDTVNNEQFF.

This chain joins TRBV20-1 and TRBJ2-5; 8 nucleotides agree with TRBD2. The J segment lost 5 bases and the V segment lost 3 bases, leaving 29 bases of the junction unmatched. Per germline, CDR1 DFQATT and CDR2 SNEGSKA (reference sequence). The CDR3 is made up of 21 amino acids. As DNA, the CDR3 is TGCAGTGCTAGGGGAATGCGGGGCGGGAGGCGGGGGATGGCCTCCGGGGAGACCCAGTACTTC. This encodes CSARGMRGGRRGMASGETQYF.

This clonotype showed up many times. V is TRBV6-7 and J is TRBJ2-5; 7 bases are a match to TRBD1. TRBV6-7 is designated an ORF whose function remains uncertain. The CDR3 is made up of 15 amino acids. The J segment lost 3 bases and the V segment lost 6 bases, leaving 10 bases of the junction unmatched. Here the CDR3 reads CASSPRDSHEETQYF. In DNA form, the CDR3 reads TGTGCCAGCAGCCCTCGGGACAGTCACGAAGAGACCCAGTACTTC.

This clonotype was found once. V usage is TRBV25-1 and J usage is TRBJ1-1; D perhaps matches TRBD1 (6 bases). Looked up from germline, CDR1 is MGHDK and CDR2 is SYGVNS. CDR3 length: 16 residues. V was clipped by 4 bases and J by 5 bases, with 20 bases between them. The CDR3 DNA follows: TGTGCCAGCAGTGGGGATTATGGGGGGCGCGGAACTGAAGCTTTCTTT. Encoded protein: CASSGDYGGRGTEAFF.